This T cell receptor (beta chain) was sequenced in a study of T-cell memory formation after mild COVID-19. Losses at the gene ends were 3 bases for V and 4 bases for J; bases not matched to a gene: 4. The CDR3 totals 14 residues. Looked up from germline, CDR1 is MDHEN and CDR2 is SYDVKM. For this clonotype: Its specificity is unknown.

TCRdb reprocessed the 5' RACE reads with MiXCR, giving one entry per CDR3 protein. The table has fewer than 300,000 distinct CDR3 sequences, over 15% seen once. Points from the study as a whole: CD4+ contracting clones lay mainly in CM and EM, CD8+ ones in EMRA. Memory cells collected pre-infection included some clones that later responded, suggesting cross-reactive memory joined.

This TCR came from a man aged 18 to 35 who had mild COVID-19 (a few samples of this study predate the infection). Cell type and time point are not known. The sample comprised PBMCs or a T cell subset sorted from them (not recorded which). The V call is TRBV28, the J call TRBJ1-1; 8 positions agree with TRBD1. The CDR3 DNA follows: TGTGCCAGCAGTTTGTACAGGGGGATCACTGAAGCTTTCTTT. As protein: CASSLYRGITEAFF. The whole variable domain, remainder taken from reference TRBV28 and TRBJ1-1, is DVKVTQSSRYLVKRTGEKVFLECVQDMDHENMFWYRQDPGLGLRLIYFSYDVKMKEKGDIPEGYSVSREKKERFSLILESASTNQTSMYLCASSLYRGITEAFFGQGTRLTVV.